What follows are 13 T cell receptor beta chains derived from one specimen sequenced in a study of blood T cells in healthy people across ages. Together with a sample-barcoded 5' primer, a J-beta primer mix was included in a second PCR lasting about 6 to 12 cycles. TCRdb reprocessed the 5' RACE reads via MiXCR and lists one record per CDR3 protein. The table shows about a million distinct CDR3 sequences, with around 48% occurring only once. The sequenced sample was blood. The receptors derive from a man under 40 in good health.

The J gene is TRBJ1-1, the V gene TRBV6-5; D is undetermined. Trimming left V 7 bases short and J 5 bases short, with 8 bases between. CDR3 length: 11 residues. The germline CDR1 and CDR2 sequences are MNHEY and SVGAGI. This CDR3 reads CASTSGTEAFF. CDR3 in DNA: TGTGCCAGCACCTCCGGGACTGAAGCTTTCTTT.

This clonotype is a singleton in its sample. The chain is built from TRBV6-5 and TRBJ2-5; D could derive from TRBD1 or TRBD2 (5 bases each). The J call may be mistaken, given a closer DNA end match to TRBJ2-4. The CDR3 length is 16 residues. Germline V CDR1 and CDR2: MNHEY, SVGAGI. CDR3: CASSYRAGGDKNIQYF. In nucleotides, the CDR3 is TGTGCCAGCAGTTACAGGGCTGGGGGTGACAAAAACATTCAGTACTTC.

This chain links TRBV3-1 with TRBJ2-1; maybe TRBD1 (6 bases). The CDR3 extends over 16 amino acids. Germline CDR1 LGHDT, CDR2 YNNKEL (reference sequence). V dropped 3 bases and J dropped 8 bases, with 20 bases sitting between them. As DNA, the CDR3 is TGTGCCAGCAGCCAGGTCGCCGGGACCCCAGGGGATGAGCAGTTCTTC. Its protein product is CASSQVAGTPGDEQFF.

The J gene is TRBJ2-1, the V gene TRBV2; tentatively, D is TRBD1 (6 bases). Germline V gene data show CDR1 as SNHLY and CDR2 as FYNNEI. The germline V and J ends were trimmed by 1 base and 10 bases, with 17 bases remaining between them. This CDR3 comprises 15 residues. The CDR3 here is CASSEVQQGSGEQFF. CDR3 nucleotides: TGTGCCAGCAGTGAAGTACAGCAGGGGTCAGGGGAGCAGTTCTTC.

The V call is TRBV7-2, the J call TRBJ2-1; TRBD2 matches at 8 bases. Unmatched junction bases numbered 7, after V lost 2 bases and J lost 7 bases. Germline CDR1 is SGHTA and CDR2 is FQGNSA. This CDR3 region has 15 residues. Here the CDR3 reads CASSLRAGGWNEQFF. The DNA of the CDR3 is TGTGCCAGCAGCTTACGGGCGGGGGGATGGAATGAGCAGTTCTTC.

With regard to this clonotype: Since a much larger clone is just one base distant, this may be a read error. The gene calls are TRBV5-6 and TRBJ2-3; D is unresolved. The length of the CDR3 is 13 residues. Per germline, CDR1 SGHDT and CDR2 YYEEEE. The CDR3 here is CASSFYSTDTRYF. The CDR3 DNA reads as TGTGCCAGCAGCTTCTATAGCACAGATACGCGGTATTTT.

The V gene is TRBV9, the J gene TRBJ2-3, with D possibly matching TRBD2 (5 bases). Trimming took off 1 base at V and 5 bases at J, with 14 bases between the two ends. The CDR3 extends over 15 amino acids. Germline V lookup: CDR1 SGDLS, CDR2 YYNGEE. The CDR3 DNA follows: TGTGCCAGCAGCGTAAGGAGTGGACTGGGAGATACGCAGTATTTT. It specifies CASSVRSGLGDTQYF.

The chain links TRBV20-1 to TRBJ2-3, with TRBD2 identical over 16 bases. The CDR3 is made up of 16 amino acids. In germline, CDR1 is DFQATT, CDR2 SNEGSKA (reference sequence). In DNA, the CDR3 is TGCAGCGCCCAGGGACTAGCGGGAGGGCCATCAGATACGCAGTATTTT. This gives the protein CSAQGLAGGPSDTQYF.

This chain joins TRBV5-6 and TRBJ1-2; D possibly corresponds to TRBD1 (6 bases). The CDR3 loop spans 16 amino acids. V was clipped by 4 bases and J by 2 bases, with 18 bases between them. Germline V CDR1 and CDR2: SGHDT, YYEEEE. The DNA of the CDR3 is TGTGCCAGCAGCCCCGACAGGAGTACTACGAACTATGGCTACACCTTC. Translated, it gives CASSPDRSTTNYGYTF.

This chain uses TRBV4-2 with TRBJ2-7; a weak D match, TRBD2 (5 bases). The CDR3 covers 15 residues. V was pared by 1 base and J by 2 bases, with 12 bases between. Germline CDR1 is LGHNA and CDR2 is YNFKEQ. The CDR3 sequence is CASSQGHGITYEQYF. In nucleotides, the CDR3 is TGTGCCAGCAGCCAAGGGCACGGGATTACCTACGAGCAGTACTTC.

The chain links TRBV4-3 to TRBJ2-4; D may be TRBD2 (7 bases). The CDR3 runs to 16 residues. V shed 0 bases and J shed 8 bases, with 17 bases lying between them. Germline values: CDR1 LGHNA, CDR2 YSLEER. The DNA of the CDR3 is TGCGCCAGCAGCCAAGATCTTTGGGGGGGCGCTGACATTCAGTACTTC. Translating gives CASSQDLWGGADIQYF.

The chain employs TRBV12-3 or TRBV12-4 and TRBJ2-7; D call uncertain. CDR3 length: 13 residues. V shed 4 bases and J shed 3 bases, with 10 bases lying between them. CDR3 nucleotide sequence: TGTGCCAGCAGTTCCAGGTATCTCTACGAGCAGTACTTC. It yields the protein CASSSRYLYEQYF.

Remarks on this clonotype: Just one base apart from a much larger clone, this may be a read error. The gene calls are TRBV11-2 and TRBJ2-4, with 7 bases lining up with TRBD1. With V trimmed by 3 bases and J by 0 bases, 11 bases remained unmatched. The CDR3 totals 18 residues. From germline, CDR1 is SGHAT and CDR2 FQNNGV. The CDR3 nucleotides are TGTGCCAGCAGCTTGAGGACAGGTCTGGACCTAGCCAAAAACATTCAGTACTTC. This codes for CASSLRTGLDLAKNIQYF.